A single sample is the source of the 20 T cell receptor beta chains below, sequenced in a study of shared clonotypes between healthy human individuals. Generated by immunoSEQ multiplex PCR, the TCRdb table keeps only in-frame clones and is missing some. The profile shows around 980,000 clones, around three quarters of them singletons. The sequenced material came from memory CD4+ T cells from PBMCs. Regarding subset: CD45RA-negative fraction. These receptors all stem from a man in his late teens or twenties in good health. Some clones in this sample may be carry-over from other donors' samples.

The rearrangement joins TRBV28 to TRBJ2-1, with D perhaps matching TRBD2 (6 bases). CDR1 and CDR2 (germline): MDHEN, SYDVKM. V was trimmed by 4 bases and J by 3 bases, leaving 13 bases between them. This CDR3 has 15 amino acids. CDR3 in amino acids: CASSSPRRGYNEQFF. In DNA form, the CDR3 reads TGTGCCAGCAGTTCCCCCCGGCGGGGCTACAATGAGCAGTTCTTC. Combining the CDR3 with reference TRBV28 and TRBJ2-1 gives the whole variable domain DVKVTQSSRYLVKRTGEKVFLECVQDMDHENMFWYRQDPGLGLRLIYFSYDVKMKEKGDIPEGYSVSREKKERFSLILESASTNQTSMYLCASSSPRRGYNEQFFGPGTRLTVL.

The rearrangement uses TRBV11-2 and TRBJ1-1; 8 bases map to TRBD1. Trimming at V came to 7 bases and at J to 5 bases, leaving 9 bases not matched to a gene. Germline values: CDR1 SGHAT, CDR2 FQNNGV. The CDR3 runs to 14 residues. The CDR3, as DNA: TGTGCCAGCACGTACAGGGGGGAAAGAACTGAAGCTTTCTTT. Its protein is CASTYRGERTEAFF.

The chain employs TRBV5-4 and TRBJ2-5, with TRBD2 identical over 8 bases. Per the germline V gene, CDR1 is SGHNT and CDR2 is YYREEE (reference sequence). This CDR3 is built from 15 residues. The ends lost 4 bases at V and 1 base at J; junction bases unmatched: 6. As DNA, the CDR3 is TGTGCCAGCAGCCGTACGGGGGGGCCCCAAGAGACCCAGTACTTC. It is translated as CASSRTGGPQETQYF.

The CDR3 loop is CASSLGGLAGGYPETQYF. The DNA of the CDR3 is TGTGCCAGCAGCTTAGGGGGACTAGCGGGAGGGTACCCAGAGACCCAGTACTTC. V usage is TRBV11-3 and J usage is TRBJ2-5; 16 nucleotides align to TRBD2. This CDR3 is 18 amino acids long. Germline assignment: CDR1 SGHNT and CDR2 YENEEA. Trimming cost V 1 base and J 4 bases; bases outside gene matches: 6.

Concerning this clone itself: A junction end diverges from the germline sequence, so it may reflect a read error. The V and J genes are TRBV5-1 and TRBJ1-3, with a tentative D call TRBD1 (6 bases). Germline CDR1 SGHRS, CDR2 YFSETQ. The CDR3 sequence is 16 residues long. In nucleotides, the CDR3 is TGCGCCAGCGGCTTACAGGGTATCGGCTCTGGAAACACCATATATTTT. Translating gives CASGLQGIGSGNTIYF.

The CDR3 here is CASSSPTSGSRETQYF. The CDR3 nucleotides are TGCGCCAGCAGCTCCCCGACTAGCGGGAGCCGGGAGACCCAGTACTTC. The chain is built from TRBV5-1 and TRBJ2-5; 12 bases are shared with TRBD2. Germline CDR1 is SGHRS and CDR2 is YFSETQ. The ends lost 3 bases at V and 5 bases at J; junction bases unmatched: 8. The CDR3 is 16 residues long. Full variable domain (rest looked up from reference TRBV5-1 and TRBJ2-5): KAGVTQTPRYLIKTRGQQVTLSCSPISGHRSVSWYQQTPGQGLQFLFEYFSETQRNKGNFPGRFSGRQFSNSRSEMNVSTLELGDSALYLCASSSPTSGSRETQYFGPGTRLLVL.

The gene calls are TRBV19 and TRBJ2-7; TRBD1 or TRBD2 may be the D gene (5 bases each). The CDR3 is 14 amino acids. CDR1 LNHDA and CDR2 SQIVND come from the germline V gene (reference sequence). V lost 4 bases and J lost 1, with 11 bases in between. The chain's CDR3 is CASSRRGRSYEQYF. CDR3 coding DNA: TGTGCCAGTAGTAGAAGGGGACGGTCCTACGAGCAGTACTTC.

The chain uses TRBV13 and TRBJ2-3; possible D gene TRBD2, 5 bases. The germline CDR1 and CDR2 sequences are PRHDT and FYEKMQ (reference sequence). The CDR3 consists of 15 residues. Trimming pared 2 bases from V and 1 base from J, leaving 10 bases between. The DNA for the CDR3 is TGTGCCAGCAGCTTACAGAGGCGGGGCACAGATACGCAGTATTTT. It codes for CASSLQRRGTDTQYF.

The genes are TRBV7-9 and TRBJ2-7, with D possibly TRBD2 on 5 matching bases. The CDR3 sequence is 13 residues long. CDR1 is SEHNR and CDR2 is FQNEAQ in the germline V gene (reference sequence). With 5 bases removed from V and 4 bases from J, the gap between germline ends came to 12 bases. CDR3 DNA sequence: TGTGCCAGCAGCAACCCTAGCTCTTACGAGCAGTACTTC. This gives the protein CASSNPSSYEQYF. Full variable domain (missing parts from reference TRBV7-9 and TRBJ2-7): DTGVSQNPRHKITKRGQNVTFRCDPISEHNRLYWYRQTLGQGPEFLTYFQNEAQLEKSRLLSDRFSAERPKGSFSTLEIQRTEQGDSAMYLCASSNPSSYEQYFGPGTRLTVT.

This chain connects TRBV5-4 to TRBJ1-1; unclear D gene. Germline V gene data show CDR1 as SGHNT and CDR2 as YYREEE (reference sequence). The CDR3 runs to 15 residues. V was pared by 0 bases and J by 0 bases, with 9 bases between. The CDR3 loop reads CASSLVYQMNTEAFF. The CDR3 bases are TGTGCCAGCAGCTTGGTTTACCAGATGAACACTGAAGCTTTCTTT.

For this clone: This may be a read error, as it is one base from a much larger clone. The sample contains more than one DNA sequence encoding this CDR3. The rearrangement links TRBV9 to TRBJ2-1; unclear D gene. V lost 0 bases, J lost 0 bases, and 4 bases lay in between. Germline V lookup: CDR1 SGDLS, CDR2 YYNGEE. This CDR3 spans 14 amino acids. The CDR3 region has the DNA TGTGCCAGCAGCGTAGGGAGCTCCTACAATGAGCAGTTCTTC. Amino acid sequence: CASSVGSSYNEQFF.

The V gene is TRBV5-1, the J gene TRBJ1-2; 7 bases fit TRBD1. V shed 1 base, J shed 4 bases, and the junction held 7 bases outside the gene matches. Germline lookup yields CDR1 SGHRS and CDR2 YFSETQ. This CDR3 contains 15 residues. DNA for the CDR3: TGCGCCAGCAGCTTGACCGGACAGGCCCTCTATGGCTACACCTTC. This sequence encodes CASSLTGQALYGYTF.

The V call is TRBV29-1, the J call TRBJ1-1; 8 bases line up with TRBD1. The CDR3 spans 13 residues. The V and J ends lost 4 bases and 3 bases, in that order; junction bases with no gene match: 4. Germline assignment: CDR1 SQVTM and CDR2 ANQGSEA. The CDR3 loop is CSVGTGTYTEAFF. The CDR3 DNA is TGCAGCGTTGGGACAGGGACGTACACTGAAGCTTTCTTT. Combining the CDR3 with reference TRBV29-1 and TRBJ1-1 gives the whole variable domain SAVISQKPSRDICQRGTSLTIQCQVDSQVTMMFWYRQQPGQSLTLIATANQGSEATYESGFVIDKFPISRPNLTFSTLTVSNMSPEDSSIYLCSVGTGTYTEAFFGQGTRLTVV.

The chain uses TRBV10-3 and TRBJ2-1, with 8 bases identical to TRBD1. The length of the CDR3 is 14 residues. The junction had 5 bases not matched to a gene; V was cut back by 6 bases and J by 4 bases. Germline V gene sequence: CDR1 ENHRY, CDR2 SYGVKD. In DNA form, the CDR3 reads TGTGCCATCAGAGGACAGGGATGGTACAATGAGCAGTTCTTC. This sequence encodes CAIRGQGWYNEQFF.

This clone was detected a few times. The CDR3 sequence: CASSADTNTEAFF. CDR3 nucleotides: TGTGCCAGCTCAGCGGACACGAACACTGAAGCTTTCTTT. The chain joins TRBV18 to TRBJ1-1; D might be TRBD1 (5 bases). V was pared by 5 bases and J by 1 base, with 8 bases between. This CDR3 region has 13 residues. The germline V gene encodes CDR1 KGHSH and CDR2 LQKENI.

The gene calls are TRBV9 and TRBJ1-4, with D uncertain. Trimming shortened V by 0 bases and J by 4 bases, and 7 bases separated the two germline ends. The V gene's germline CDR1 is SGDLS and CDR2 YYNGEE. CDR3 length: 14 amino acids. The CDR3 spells CASSVGGVNEKLFF. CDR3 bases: TGTGCCAGCAGCGTAGGGGGAGTTAATGAAAAACTGTTTTTT. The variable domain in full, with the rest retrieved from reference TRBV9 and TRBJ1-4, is DSGVTQTPKHLITATGQRVTLRCSPRSGDLSVYWYQQSLDQGLQFLIQYYNGEERAKGNILERFSAQQFPDLHSELNLSSLELGDSALYFCASSVGGVNEKLFFGSGTQLSVL.

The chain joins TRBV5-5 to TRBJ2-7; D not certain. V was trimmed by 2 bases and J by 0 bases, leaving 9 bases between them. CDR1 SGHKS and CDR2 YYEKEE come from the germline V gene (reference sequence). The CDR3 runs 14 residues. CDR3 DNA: TGTGCCAGCAGCTTTGGTCTCAGCTCCTACGAGCAGTACTTC. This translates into CASSFGLSSYEQYF. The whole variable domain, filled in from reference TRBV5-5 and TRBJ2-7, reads DAGVTQSPTHLIKTRGQQVTLRCSPISGHKSVSWYQQVLGQGPQFIFQYYEKEERGRGNFPDRFSARQFPNYSSELNVNALLLGDSALYLCASSFGLSSYEQYFGPGTRLTVT.

The CDR3 DNA is TGTGCCAGCAGCTTAGGTGTGTTGGCAGGAACGGGATATGGCTACACCTTC. Protein: CASSLGVLAGTGYGYTF. V gene TRBV7-2 combines with J gene TRBJ1-2, with D uncertain. There are 17 residues in the CDR3. The germline V gene encodes CDR1 SGHTA and CDR2 FQGNSA. Trimming stripped 1 base from V and 5 bases from J, with 20 bases between. Supplemented by reference TRBV7-2 and TRBJ1-2, the full variable domain reads GAGVSQSPSNKVTEKGKDVELRCDPISGHTALYWYRQSLGQGLEFLIYFQGNSAPDKSGLPSDRFSAERTGGSVSTLTIQRTQQEDSAVYLCASSLGVLAGTGYGYTFGSGTRLTVV.

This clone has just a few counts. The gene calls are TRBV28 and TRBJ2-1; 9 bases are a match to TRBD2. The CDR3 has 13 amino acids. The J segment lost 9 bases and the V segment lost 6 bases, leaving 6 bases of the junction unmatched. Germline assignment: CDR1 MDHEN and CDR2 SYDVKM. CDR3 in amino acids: CASSWSGRSEQFF. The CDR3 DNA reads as TGTGCCAGCAGCTGGAGCGGGAGGAGTGAGCAGTTCTTC.

CDR3 sequence: CAWSGGRGYTF. The DNA for the CDR3 is TGTGCCTGGAGTGGGGGTAGGGGCTACACCTTC. This chain links TRBV30 with TRBJ1-2; D is ambiguous. The ends were cut back, 1 base at V and 8 bases at J, with 8 bases in the middle. The CDR3 extends over 11 amino acids. Germline lookup yields CDR1 GTSNPN and CDR2 SVGIG (reference sequence). Variable domain in full (rest from reference TRBV30 and TRBJ1-2): SQTIHQWPATLVQPVGSPLSLECTVEGTSNPNLYWYRQAAGRGLQLLFYSVGIGQISSEVPQNLSASRPQDRQFILSSKKLLLSDSGFYLCAWSGGRGYTFGSGTRLTVV.